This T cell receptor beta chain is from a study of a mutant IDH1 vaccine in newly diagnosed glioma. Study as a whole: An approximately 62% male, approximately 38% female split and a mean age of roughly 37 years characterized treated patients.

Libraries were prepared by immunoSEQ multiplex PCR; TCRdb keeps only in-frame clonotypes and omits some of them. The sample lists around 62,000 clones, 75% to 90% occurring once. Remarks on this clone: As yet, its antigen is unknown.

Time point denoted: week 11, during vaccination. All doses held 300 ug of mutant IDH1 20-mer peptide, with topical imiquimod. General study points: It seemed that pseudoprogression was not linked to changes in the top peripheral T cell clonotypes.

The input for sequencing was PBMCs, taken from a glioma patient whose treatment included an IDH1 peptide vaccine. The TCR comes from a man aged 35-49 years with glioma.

CDR3 loop: CASSHLAGSRFF. The CDR3 region has the DNA TGCGCCAGCAGCCACTTAGCGGGGTCCCGGTTCTTC. The chain recombines TRBV4-1 with TRBJ2-1, with 8 nucleotides matching TRBD2. Germline lookup yields CDR1 MGHRA and CDR2 YSYEKL. The CDR3 loop spans 12 amino acids. Losses at the gene ends were 3 bases for V and 15 bases for J; bases not matched to a gene: 7.